This TCR beta chain is from a study of cytomegalovirus exposure and HLA in healthy donors. The study's findings and limits: The CMV antigen specificity of a few CMV-associated chains was confirmed through in vitro analysis.

As concerns this clone: The antigen is undetermined.

The PCR ran on 60 Vbeta and 13 Jbeta primers. Libraries were prepared by immunoSEQ multiplex PCR; TCRdb keeps only in-frame clonotypes and omits some of them. The sample has over 80,000 clones, around 85% seen once. Germline V gene sequence: CDR1 MGHDK, CDR2 SYGVNS. This CDR3 has 14 residues. V shed 6 bases and J shed 5 bases, with 13 bases lying between them. The sequence was obtained from a man aged 40-49 years in good health and CMV-seropositive. The gene calls are TRBV25-1 and TRBJ2-2, with a tentative D call TRBD2 (5 bases). Sequencing input: PBMCs. CDR3 sequence (DNA): TGTGCCAGCAGGGATGAGGGTCTGACCGGGGAGCTGTTTTTT. Its protein product is CASRDEGLTGELFF.